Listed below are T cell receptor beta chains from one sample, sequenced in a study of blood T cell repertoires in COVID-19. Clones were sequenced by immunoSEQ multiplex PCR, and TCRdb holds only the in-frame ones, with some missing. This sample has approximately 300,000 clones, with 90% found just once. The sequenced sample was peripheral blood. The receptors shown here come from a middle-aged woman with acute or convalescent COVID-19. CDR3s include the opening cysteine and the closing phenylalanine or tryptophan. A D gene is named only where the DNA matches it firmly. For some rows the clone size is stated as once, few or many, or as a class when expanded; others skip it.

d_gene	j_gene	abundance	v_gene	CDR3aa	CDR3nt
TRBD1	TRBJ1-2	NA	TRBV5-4	CASSLDGTEYGYTF	TGTGCCAGCAGCTTGGACGGGACAGAATATGGCTACACCTTC
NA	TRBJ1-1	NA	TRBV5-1	CASRGGERTEAFF	TGCGCGTCCCGGGGGGGAGAAAGGACTGAAGCTTTCTTT
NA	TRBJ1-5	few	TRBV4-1	CASSRRTGSGNQPQHF	TGCGCCAGCAGCCGCAGAACAGGGTCGGGCAATCAGCCCCAGCATTTT
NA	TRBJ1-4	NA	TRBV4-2	CASSQENTRPPYSNEKLFF	TGTGCCAGCAGCCAAGAAAATACCCGCCCGCCGTACAGTAATGAAAAACTGTTTTTT
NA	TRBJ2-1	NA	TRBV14	CASSHYGGYEQFF	TGTGCCAGCAGCCATTATGGGGGCTATGAGCAGTTCTTC
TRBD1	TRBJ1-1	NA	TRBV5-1	CASSPTQTGVRAFF	TGCGCCAGCAGCCCCACCCAGACAGGGGTTCGGGCTTTCTTT
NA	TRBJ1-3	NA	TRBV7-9	CASSGGTQRGLSGNTIYF	TGTGCCAGCAGCGGCGGGACCCAGAGGGGCCTCTCTGGAAACACCATATATTTT
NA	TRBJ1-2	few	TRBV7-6	CASSKRSPGKHTF	TGTGCCAGCAGCAAAAGGTCCCCCGGGAAACACACCTTC
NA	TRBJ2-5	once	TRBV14	CASSPSRGAETQYF	TGTGCCAGCAGCCCTAGCAGGGGCGCGGAGACCCAGTACTTC
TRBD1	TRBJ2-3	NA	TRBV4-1	CASSQDQGGTGGGPLDTQYF	TGCGCCAGCAGCCAAGATCAGGGGGGAACAGGGGGCGGGCCGCTGGATACGCAGTATTTT
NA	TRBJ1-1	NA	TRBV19	CASSRGGRGTEAFF	TGTGCCAGTAGTCGCGGGGGTCGGGGCACTGAAGCTTTCTTT
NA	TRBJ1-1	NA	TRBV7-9	CASSLTAPNTEAFF	TGTGCCAGCAGCCTCACAGCTCCGAACACTGAAGCTTTCTTT
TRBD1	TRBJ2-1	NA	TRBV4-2	CASSRQIGQGFNEQFF	TGTGCCAGCAGCCGCCAAATAGGACAGGGTTTCAATGAGCAGTTCTTC
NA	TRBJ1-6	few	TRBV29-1	CSVVWGSSYNSPLHF	TGCAGCGTTGTATGGGGCAGCTCCTATAATTCACCCCTCCACTTT
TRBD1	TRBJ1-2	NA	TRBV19	CASSVETRGRNYGYTF	TGTGCCAGCTCAGTAGAAACCAGGGGGCGCAACTATGGCTACACCTTC
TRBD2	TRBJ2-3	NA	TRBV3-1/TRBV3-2	CASSQDSRGGGTDTQYF	TGTGCCAGCAGCCAAGATTCGCGGGGGGGCGGCACAGATACGCAGTATTTT
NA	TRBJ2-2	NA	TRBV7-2	CASTPKAHNTGELFF	TGTGCCAGCACCCCGAAAGCGCATAACACCGGGGAGCTGTTTTTT
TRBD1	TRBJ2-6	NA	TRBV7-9	CASRMGQGRSPGANVLTF	TGTGCCAGCAGGATGGGACAGGGAAGATCCCCCGGGGCCAACGTCCTGACTTTC
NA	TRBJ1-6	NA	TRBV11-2	CASSGASWNSPLHF	TGTGCCAGCAGCGGGGCTTCGTGGAATTCACCCCTCCACTTT
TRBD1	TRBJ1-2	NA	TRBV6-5	CASSSGGQDYGYTF	TGTGCCAGCAGTTCCGGGGGACAGGACTATGGCTACACCTTC
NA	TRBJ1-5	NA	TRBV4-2	CASSQGRQVGNQPQHF	TGTGCCAGCAGCCAAGGGAGACAGGTGGGCAATCAGCCCCAGCATTTT
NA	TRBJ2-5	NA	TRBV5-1	CASSFRDSRETQYF	TGCGCCAGCAGCTTTCGGGACTCTCGCGAGACCCAGTACTTC
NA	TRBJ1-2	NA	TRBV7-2	CASSLSGYGYTF	TGTGCCAGCAGCTTATCAGGGTATGGCTACACCTTC
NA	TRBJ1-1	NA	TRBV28	CASSETEMNTEAFF	TGTGCCAGCAGTGAGACAGAAATGAACACTGAAGCTTTCTTT
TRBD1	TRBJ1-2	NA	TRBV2	CASRVDRGDYGYTF	TGTGCCAGCAGGGTTGACAGGGGTGACTATGGCTACACCTTC
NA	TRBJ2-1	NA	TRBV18	CASSPPLRQATREEYNEQFF	TGTGCCAGCTCACCCCCCCTGCGACAGGCAACCCGTGAGGAGTATAATGAGCAGTTCTTC
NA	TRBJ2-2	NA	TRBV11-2	CASSLERGTPGELFF	TGTGCCAGCAGCTTAGAGCGGGGGACACCCGGGGAGCTGTTTTTT
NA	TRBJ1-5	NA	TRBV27	CASSSSGYGDQPQHF	TGTGCCAGCAGTTCCTCCGGTTATGGAGATCAGCCCCAGCATTTT
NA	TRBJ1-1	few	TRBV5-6	CASSLGSRGTEAFF	TGTGCCAGCAGCTTGGGATCGCGGGGCACTGAAGCTTTCTTT
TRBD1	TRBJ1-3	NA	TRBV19	CASTPGGTSGNTIYF	TGTGCCAGTACTCCAGGGGGTACTTCTGGAAACACCATATATTTT
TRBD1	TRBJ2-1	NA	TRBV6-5	CASSPGQGFYNEQFF	TGTGCCAGCAGTCCGGGACAGGGGTTCTACAATGAGCAGTTCTTC
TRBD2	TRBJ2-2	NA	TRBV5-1	CASSLGLAGITGELFF	TGCGCCAGCAGCTTAGGGCTAGCGGGGATCACCGGGGAGCTGTTTTTT
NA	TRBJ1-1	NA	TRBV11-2	CASSFDWNTEAFF	TGTGCCAGCAGCTTCGACTGGAACACTGAAGCTTTCTTT
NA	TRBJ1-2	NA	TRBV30	CAWSHADRPFYGYTF	TGTGCCTGGAGTCACGCGGACAGACCTTTCTATGGCTACACCTTC
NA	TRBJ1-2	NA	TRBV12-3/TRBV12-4	CASRGGWGYGYTF	TGTGCCAGCAGAGGAGGGTGGGGCTATGGCTACACCTTC
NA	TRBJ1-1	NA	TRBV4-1	CASSQESGLTSQAFF	TGCGCCAGCAGCCAAGAATCAGGGCTCACATCCCAAGCTTTCTTT
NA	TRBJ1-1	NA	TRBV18	CASSPNRVREAFF	TGTGCCAGCTCACCAAACAGGGTCCGTGAAGCTTTCTTT
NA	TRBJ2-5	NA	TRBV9	CASSGTGRGQETQYF	TGTGCCAGCAGCGGGACAGGGAGGGGCCAAGAGACCCAGTACTTC
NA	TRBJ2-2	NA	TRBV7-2	CASSSGGGELFF	TGTGCCAGCAGCTCCGGCGGCGGGGAGCTGTTTTTT
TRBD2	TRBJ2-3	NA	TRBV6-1	CASKRVAGTTDTQYF	TGTGCCAGCAAGCGCGTAGCGGGGACCACAGATACGCAGTATTTT
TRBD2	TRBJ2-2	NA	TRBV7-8	CASSPPGGVLTGELFF	TGTGCCAGCAGCCCACCTGGGGGGGTACTCACCGGGGAGCTGTTTTTT
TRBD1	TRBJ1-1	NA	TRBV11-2	CASSSLDRGLTEAFF	TGTGCCAGCAGCTCGCTAGACAGGGGGCTTACTGAAGCTTTCTTT
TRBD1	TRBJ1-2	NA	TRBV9	CASSPGHRGRGLGINYGYTF	TGTGCCAGCAGTCCAGGACACAGGGGGCGCGGGTTAGGGATTAACTATGGCTACACCTTC
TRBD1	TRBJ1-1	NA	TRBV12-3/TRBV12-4	CASFRDRGGEAFF	TGTGCCAGCTTCCGGGACAGGGGAGGTGAAGCTTTCTTT
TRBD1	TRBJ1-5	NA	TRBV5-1	CASSLTGESQPQHF	TGCGCCAGCAGCTTGACAGGGGAGAGTCAGCCCCAGCATTTT
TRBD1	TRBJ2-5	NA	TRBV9	CASSYRTGTQETQYF	TGTGCCAGCAGCTATCGGACAGGGACTCAAGAGACCCAGTACTTC
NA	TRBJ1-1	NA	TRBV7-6	CASSPREGGTEAFF	TGTGCCAGCAGCCCCCGGGAGGGGGGCACTGAAGCTTTCTTT
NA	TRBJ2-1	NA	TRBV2	CARTLTPFSSYNEQFF	TGTGCCAGAACCCTGACTCCCTTCAGCTCCTACAATGAGCAGTTCTTC
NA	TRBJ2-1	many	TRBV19	CASTFRGNEQFF	TGTGCCAGTACATTCAGGGGAAATGAGCAGTTCTTC
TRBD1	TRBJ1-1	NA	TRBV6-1	CASSEGGWDREAFF	TGTGCCAGCAGTGAAGGGGGGTGGGACAGGGAAGCTTTCTTT
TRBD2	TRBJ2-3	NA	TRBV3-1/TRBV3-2	CASSQVNKGRGRTDTQYF	TGTGCCAGCAGCCAAGTGAATAAGGGGAGGGGCCGCACAGATACGCAGTATTTT
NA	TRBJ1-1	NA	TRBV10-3	CAIMGGGTEAFF	TGTGCCATCATGGGGGGGGGCACTGAAGCTTTCTTT
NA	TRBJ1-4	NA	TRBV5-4	CASSAPGVLEKLFF	TGTGCCAGCAGCGCGCCCGGGGTTCTTGAAAAACTGTTTTTT
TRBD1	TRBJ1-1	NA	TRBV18	CASSPLKGAANTEAFF	TGTGCCAGCTCACCACTTAAGGGGGCGGCGAACACTGAAGCTTTCTTT
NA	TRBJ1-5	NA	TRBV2	CASSVIFSNQPQHF	TGTGCCAGCAGTGTAATTTTTAGCAATCAGCCCCAGCATTTT
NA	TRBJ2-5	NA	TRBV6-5	CASSNGRSAGTQYF	TGTGCCAGCAGTAACGGACGGAGCGCGGGGACCCAGTACTTC
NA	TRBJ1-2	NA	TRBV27	CASSLSISGGYTF	TGTGCCAGCAGTTTATCGATAAGCGGCGGCTACACCTTC